This T cell receptor (beta chain) originates from a study of T-cell reconstitution after alpha-beta-depleted transplantation in children. Unique molecular identifiers featured in how the TCRbeta library was prepared. TCRdb re-called the PCR reads with MiXCR, one entry per CDR3 protein. The table lists 780,000 or so distinct CDR3 sequences, 16% of them singletons. Germline assignment: CDR1 LGHDT and CDR2 YNNKEL (reference sequence). V lost 0 bases to trimming and J lost 3 bases, with 12 bases between them. The CDR3 contains 16 residues. This clonotype was obtained from a male patient under 18 who had a stem cell transplant for acute lymphoblastic leukemia, so the T cells may come from the graft donor. The chain links TRBV3-1 to TRBJ1-5; no clear D. Sequenced here: PBMCs, mostly from graft donor cells, sampled 360 days after TCRalphabeta/CD19-depleted stem cell transplant. CDR3 sequence reads: CASSQDGTLPNQPQHF. CDR3 bases: TGTGCCAGCAGCCAAGATGGTACCTTGCCCAATCAGCCCCAGCATTTT.